The present T cell receptor beta chain was sequenced within a study of neurological immune-mediated disorders. Study-level results: According to phylogenetic grouping, one related-CDR3 cluster, a possible signature, contained the repertoires of 18 of 34 multiple sclerosis patients.

The CDR3 loop spans 16 amino acids. From germline, CDR1 is MNHEY and CDR2 SMNVEV (reference sequence). TCRdb redid the calling of the 5' RACE reads with MiXCR, one entry per CDR3 protein. The top ten clones hold more than 2% of a sample with about 62,000 distinct CDR3 sequences, about 3.5% of them seen once. This clonotype was seen more than once but under ten times. Its specificity is unknown. A read error may explain this, as a much larger clone is one base away. The sequenced sample consisted of PBMCs. The genes are TRBV27 and TRBJ1-5; a weak D match, TRBD1 (6 bases). The source is a woman between 45 and 65 years old with multiple sclerosis. The CDR3 loop reads CASRSAIGGFNQPQNF. The CDR3 DNA is TGTGCCAGCAGATCTGCAATAGGGGGTTTCAATCAGCCCCAGAATTTT.